A selection of T cell receptor beta chains follows, all from one sample in a study of CD8 T cells in Susac syndrome. TCRdb recomputed calls from the immunoSEQ multiplex PCR reads with MiXCR, one row per CDR3 protein. Of 150,000 to 200,000 distinct CDR3 sequences listed, 93% were seen once; the top ten hold around 0.1%. The sequencing sample was made of CD4+ T cells from PBMCs. The origin of the receptors is a human donor with multiple sclerosis. The CDR3 runs from the conserved cysteine through the conserved F or W. Fields, in order: V gene, clone size, D gene, J gene, CDR3 DNA, CDR3 protein. The D gene is left open where the match is weak. A clone size is listed for some rows: how often the clone was seen (once, few, many), or a class if it is expanded.

TRBV6-6,.,.,TRBJ2-2,TGTGCCAGCAGTCAGCCTGAAACCGGGGAGCTGTTTTTT,CASSQPETGELFF
TRBV7-6,.,.,TRBJ2-4,TGTGCCAGCAGCCCCCGAACTGGATTAGCCAAAAACATTCAGTACTTC,CASSPRTGLAKNIQYF
TRBV7-2,.,TRBD2,TRBJ2-2,TGTGCCAGCAGCTTCCGAGGGTCAGCGGGAGTCAGCGGGGAGCTGTTTTTT,CASSFRGSAGVSGELFF
TRBV18,.,.,TRBJ2-1,TGTGCCAGCTCACCACCGGCAGGGTACAATGAGCAGTTCTTC,CASSPPAGYNEQFF
TRBV14,few,.,TRBJ2-1,TGTGCCAGCAGCCAAGCGGCTTACAATGAGCAGTTCTTC,CASSQAAYNEQFF
TRBV4-3,.,.,TRBJ2-1,TGCGCCAGCAGCCAAGATCGTTCCGGACGGGGTGAGCAGTTCTTC,CASSQDRSGRGEQFF
TRBV11-2,.,.,TRBJ2-6,TGTGCCAGCAGAGACACATCTGGGGCCAACGTCCTGACTTTC,CASRDTSGANVLTF
TRBV29-1,few,.,TRBJ2-7,TGCAGCGTTGGCACAGGGAGCTCCTACGAGCAGTACTTC,CSVGTGSSYEQYF
TRBV28,.,TRBD1,TRBJ2-1,TGTGCCAGCAGTTTAGCCCCGGGGAACAGGGGGCGATACAATGAGCAGTTCTTC,CASSLAPGNRGRYNEQFF
TRBV4-3,.,TRBD2,TRBJ2-3,TGCGCCAGCAGCCAATCCCCCCTAGCGGGAGGGTCAGATACGCAGTATTTT,CASSQSPLAGGSDTQYF
TRBV9,.,.,TRBJ2-1,TGTGCCAGCAGCCCCCCATTCGGGGAGCAGTTCTTC,CASSPPFGEQFF
TRBV9,.,.,TRBJ2-5,TGTGCCAGCAGCGTAGGCAGGGGGGGAGAGACCCAGTACTTC,CASSVGRGGETQYF
TRBV2,.,TRBD2,TRBJ2-1,TGTGCCAGCACCACGACTAGCGCCTACAATGAGCAGTTCTTC,CASTTTSAYNEQFF
TRBV11-1,.,TRBD2,TRBJ2-3,TGTGCCAGCAGCTTAGAGACTAGCGGATCAGATACGCAGTATTTT,CASSLETSGSDTQYF
TRBV4-1,.,.,TRBJ2-5,TGCGCCAGTGGCAGAAACCAAGAGACCCAGTACTTC,CASGRNQETQYF
TRBV27,.,TRBD2,TRBJ2-2,TGTGCCAGCAGCTACCTGAGCGGGAGGATCGCCGGGGAGCTGTTTTTT,CASSYLSGRIAGELFF
TRBV20-1,.,.,TRBJ1-6,TGCAGTGCTAGACAGGGCCCGAGCTCCTATAATTCACCCCTCCACTTT,CSARQGPSSYNSPLHF
TRBV20-1,.,.,TRBJ2-2,TGCAGTGCTAGCGACCCGGGACCCCCCGGGGAGCTGTTTTTT,CSASDPGPPGELFF
TRBV3-1,.,.,TRBJ2-5,TGTGCCAGCTATCTCTCGGGGGAAGGAGGGACCCAGTACTTC,CASYLSGEGGTQYF
TRBV20-1,.,.,TRBJ2-3,TGCAGTGCTAGAGATCAGGGATCGGGTGGGGATACGCAGTATTTT,CSARDQGSGGDTQYF
TRBV2,.,.,TRBJ1-2,TGTGCCAGCAGTGACCGGCAAGTCTATGGCTACACCTTC,CASSDRQVYGYTF
TRBV27,.,.,TRBJ2-4,TGTGCCAGCAGGGGCCCCGGTCGGAACATTCAGTACTTC,CASRGPGRNIQYF
TRBV19,.,.,TRBJ1-5,TGTGCCAGTACCCACAGGGTTGGCGGCAATCAGCCCCAGCATTTT,CASTHRVGGNQPQHF
TRBV7-2,.,.,TRBJ2-2,TGTGCCAGCAGTCCCAGGAACACCGGGGAGCTGTTTTTT,CASSPRNTGELFF
TRBV3-1,.,.,TRBJ1-1,TGTGCCAGCAGCCAAGGGCCGGGAACGAACACTGAAGCTTTCTTT,CASSQGPGTNTEAFF
TRBV5-4,.,TRBD2,TRBJ2-7,TGTGCCAGCAGCCGCGGGCTAGCGGGGGCCATATCCTACGAGCAGTACTTC,CASSRGLAGAISYEQYF
TRBV7-9,.,TRBD1,TRBJ2-2,TGTGCCAGCAGCCTATCAAGGACAGGGCCAGACACCGGGGAGCTGTTTTTT,CASSLSRTGPDTGELFF
TRBV9,.,.,TRBJ1-3,TGTGCCAGCAGCGTGGGCAACTCTGGAAACACCATATATTTT,CASSVGNSGNTIYF
TRBV5-1,.,TRBD1,TRBJ2-7,TGCGCCAGCAGCCCTGGACAGGAACTCCCCTACGAGCAGTACTTC,CASSPGQELPYEQYF
TRBV6-6,.,.,TRBJ2-6,TGTGCCAGCAGTTACTCTCTGTCTGGGGCCAACGTCCTGACTTTC,CASSYSLSGANVLTF